This paragraph reports one T cell receptor beta chain. Its antigen is undetermined. As processed by the authors: The study built a papillary thyroid cancer distant-metastasis classifier from CDR3 differences across clinicopathological groups. TCRdb re-called the PCR reads via MiXCR. TCRdb's processing, not the authors', yielded these V and J calls. The data show about 20,000 clones, roughly 31% seen once. This sample is part of a study of metastatic and nonmetastatic thyroid tumors. Study-level background: The study looked at repertoires side by side in blood and in tumor or nodule tissue from malignant and benign thyroid patients.

V was trimmed by 4 bases and J by 0 bases, leaving 11 bases between them. From germline, CDR1 is SGHRS and CDR2 YFSETQ. The CDR3 has 14 amino acids. Study-wide results and caveats: Benign nodules reportedly had significantly lower TCR beta diversity than malignant thyroid tumors in blood and tumor.

All patients were treatment-naive before thyroid surgery. Sample: blood. This clonotype was obtained from a female donor with papillary thyroid cancer or a benign thyroid nodule (not recorded which). Some clones in this sample may be carry-over from other donors' samples. This chain links TRBV5-1 with TRBJ2-7; the D gene could be TRBD1 or TRBD2 (5 bases each). The CDR3 sequence: CASSDGTSSYEQYF. CDR3 nucleotide sequence: TGCGCCAGCAGCGATGGGACCTCCTCCTACGAGCAGTACTTC.